Described below is a single TCR beta chain sequence and its context. Its antigen remains unknown. CDR1 is GTSNPN and CDR2 is SVGIG in the germline V gene (reference sequence). The V end lost 2 bases, the J end lost 5 bases, and 12 bases lay between the germline ends. There are 13 residues in the CDR3. Each donor was healthy, and each was a bone marrow donor. Vbeta (60) and Jbeta (13) primers were used in the PCR. Measured with immunoSEQ multiplex PCR; TCRdb has only the in-frame clones, and not every one. This sample has about 190,000 clones, with about 80% found just once. This sample was taken from a study of cytomegalovirus exposure and HLA in healthy donors. Findings of the study overall: An analysis was carried out later, and it reportedly showed fewer N-insertions in an Asian-associated ancestry cluster than the approximately 710-donor mean. The likely explanation for a cluster of highly shared sequence variants was sequencing artifact.

The sequence came from a woman aged 18-29 years in good health and CMV-seropositive. The sequenced sample consisted of PBMCs. The chain couples TRBV30 to TRBJ1-1, with D unclear. As DNA, the CDR3 is TGTGCCTGGAGTCAATGGCGGGGAACTGAAGCTTTCTTT. Protein: CAWSQWRGTEAFF.